Listed below are T cell receptor beta chains from one sample, sequenced in a study of shared T cell receptors in the human thymus. TCRdb keeps only in-frame clones here, not all; method: immunoSEQ multiplex PCR. The repertoire holds approximately 730,000 clones, with 80% to 90% as singletons. These sequences were also reported in another study, on human thymus T cells.

Source material: thymocytes. The receptor set was obtained from a girl in the first two years of life with a congenital heart defect. CDR3s include the opening cysteine and the closing phenylalanine or tryptophan. The D gene is left open where the match is weak. The size entry is marked missing in some rows and otherwise reads once, few, many or a size class.

>TRBV15|TRBJ1-1|-|-
TGTGCCACCAGCCACCGCGGGGGCCCCACTGAAGCTTTCTTT
CATSHRGGPTEAFF
>TRBV10-1|TRBJ2-1|TRBD1|few
TGCGCCAGCTCTGGGTCAGGGGGTGTCGGGCAGTTCTTC
CASSGSGGVGQFF
>TRBV12-5|TRBJ2-1|TRBD2|-
TGTGCTAGTGGTTTGCCCCCCGGGGGGGGACTAGCGGTGAAAAGCTCCTACAATGAGCAGTTCTTC
CASGLPPGGGLAVKSSYNEQFF
>TRBV18|TRBJ2-2|-|-
TGTGCCAGCTCACGACAGGGAGGCACCGGGGAGCTGTTTTTT
CASSRQGGTGELFF
>TRBV18|TRBJ1-2|-|-
TGTGCCAGCTCACCACCAGGGGACCGGGGGTATGGCTACACCTTC
CASSPPGDRGYGYTF
>TRBV10-3|TRBJ2-4|-|-
TGTGCCATCAGTGAGTCAGAGGCCACCCGGGGGTTGTTAAGCATTCAGTACTTC
CAISESEATRGLLSIQYF
>TRBV6-5|TRBJ1-6|TRBD1|-
TGTGCCAGCAGTTACTCAACAGGGGACTCACCCCTCCACTTT
CASSYSTGDSPLHF
>TRBV10-3|TRBJ2-1|TRBD2|-
TGTGCCATCAGTGTAGTTAGCGGGGGGACTCACACCTACAATGAGCAGTTCTTC
CAISVVSGGTHTYNEQFF
>TRBV6-5|TRBJ1-1|TRBD1|-
TGTGCCAGCAGTTGCCCCCGAGGGGGCATCGGCACTGAAGCTTTCTTT
CASSCPRGGIGTEAFF
>TRBV28|TRBJ2-7|TRBD1|-
TGTGCCAGCAGCCAGGGACAGGGGGTCTCCTACGAGCAGTACTTC
CASSQGQGVSYEQYF
>TRBV7-8|TRBJ1-4|-|few
TGTGCCAGCAGCTTAGACCCTACAGGGAGTCTTGAAAAACTGTTTTTT
CASSLDPTGSLEKLFF
>TRBV18|TRBJ1-4|TRBD1|-
TGTGCCAGCTCACCACCTAGGGACAGCGATTCGGAAAAACTGTTTTTT
CASSPPRDSDSEKLFF
>TRBV7-2|TRBJ2-5|-|-
TGTGCCAGCAGCCCCAGGCATCCTGGGGAGACCCAGTACTTC
CASSPRHPGETQYF
>TRBV11-2|TRBJ2-1|-|-
TGTGCCAGCAGCCCCTACCGGGACACGCCGTACAATGAGCAGTTCTTC
CASSPYRDTPYNEQFF
>TRBV19|TRBJ2-5|-|-
TGTGCCAGTAGTACCCCGGTAGGACTGTCGGAGACCCAGTACTTC
CASSTPVGLSETQYF
>TRBV15|TRBJ1-4|-|-
TGTGCCACCAGCAGGAGGCAGGAGGCCCTGTGCAATGAAAAACTGTTTTTT
CATSRRQEALCNEKLFF
>TRBV4-1|TRBJ2-7|-|-
TGCGCCAGCAGCCCCAACGTGGGAGAGGGAGGCTCCTACGAGCAGTACTTC
CASSPNVGEGGSYEQYF
>TRBV4-3|TRBJ1-3|-|-
TGCGCCAGCAGCCCCAGGGATTACCCTGGAAACACCATATATTTT
CASSPRDYPGNTIYF